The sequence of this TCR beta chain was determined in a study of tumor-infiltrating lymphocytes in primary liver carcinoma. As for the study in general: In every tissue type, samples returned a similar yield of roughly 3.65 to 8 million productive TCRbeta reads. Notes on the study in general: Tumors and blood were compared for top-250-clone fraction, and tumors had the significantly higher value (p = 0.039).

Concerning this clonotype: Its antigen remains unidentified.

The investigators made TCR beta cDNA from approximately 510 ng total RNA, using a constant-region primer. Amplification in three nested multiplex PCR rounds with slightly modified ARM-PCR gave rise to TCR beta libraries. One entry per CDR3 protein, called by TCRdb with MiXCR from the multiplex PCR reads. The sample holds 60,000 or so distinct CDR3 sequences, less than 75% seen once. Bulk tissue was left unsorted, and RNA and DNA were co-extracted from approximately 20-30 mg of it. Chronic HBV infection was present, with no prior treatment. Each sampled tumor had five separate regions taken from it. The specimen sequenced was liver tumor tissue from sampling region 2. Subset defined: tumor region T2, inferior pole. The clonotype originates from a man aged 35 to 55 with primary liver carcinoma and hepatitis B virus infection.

The CDR3 loop reads CASRRVYNEQFF. DNA of the CDR3: TGTGCCAGCAGACGGGTGTACAATGAGCAGTTCTTC. The V gene is TRBV12-3 or TRBV12-4, the J gene TRBJ2-1; unclear D gene. This CDR3 is 12 amino acids long. V was pared by 6 bases and J by 4 bases, with 7 bases between.